This T cell receptor (beta chain) was sequenced for a study of identical twins. This clonotype has a handful of counts. Its cognate antigen is unknown. The length of the CDR3 is 17 residues. The J segment lost 4 bases and the V segment lost 0 bases, leaving 8 bases of the junction unmatched. CDR1 and CDR2 (germline): MNHEY, SVGEGT. General study findings and limits: Modelling underestimated the level of out-of-frame TCR alpha sharing observed in monozygotic twins.

The cDNA had a unique molecular identifier and a template-switch universal primer site. TCRdb called the 5' RACE reads again in MiXCR, with one record for every CDR3 protein. The table shows 550,000 to 800,000 distinct CDR3 sequences, with under 8.5% occurring only once. These data were also filed under a second study, of yellow fever vaccine responses in identical twins.

What was sequenced was PBMCs. This TCR derives from a woman under 30 in good health. The J gene is TRBJ2-1, the V gene TRBV6-2 or TRBV6-3; 8 nucleotides line up with TRBD2. Here the CDR3 DNA reads TGTGCCAGCAGTTACTCGCCCCTCCCGGGAGGGTACAATGAGCAGTTCTTC. Its protein is CASSYSPLPGGYNEQFF.